This T cell receptor beta chain was recorded in a study of blood T cell repertoires in COVID-19. Study-level information: Samples came from the United States, Italy and Spain, spanning acute and convalescent COVID-19.

This CDR3 has 14 residues. V was trimmed by 4 bases and J by 2 bases, leaving 13 bases between them. The germline gives CDR1 SGHNT, CDR2 YYREEE (reference sequence). In the authors' workflow: It was from reference gene primer amplification that nucleated cell counts were estimated. Here immunoSEQ multiplex PCR was the method, and the copy in TCRdb shows in-frame clones only, minus some. V and J calls and clone size are those listed in that table; D and trimming were worked out from the DNA. This sample has 30,000 to 40,000 clones, with less than 90% found just once. Sequenced sample: peripheral blood. This chain joins TRBV5-4 and TRBJ2-7, with a tentative D call TRBD2 (6 bases). This receptor was taken from a man between 65 and 85 years old with active COVID-19. CDR3 nucleotides: TGTGCCAGCAGCCCCGGGACTCAGCCCTACGAGCAGTACTTC. Amino acids: CASSPGTQPYEQYF.